These T cell receptor beta chains were read from a single sample in a study of T cell changes during pregnancy in multiple sclerosis. TCRdb keeps only in-frame clones here, not all; method: immunoSEQ multiplex PCR. The sample contains some 70,000 clones, about 91% of which appear only once. Sample: CD8+ T cells from peripheral blood mononuclear cells, taken before pregnancy. Every receptor here comes from a female donor with multiple sclerosis, enrolled in a pregnancy study. CDR3s include the opening cysteine and the closing phenylalanine or tryptophan. Each record gives: D gene, J gene, clone size, V gene, CDR3 protein, CDR3 DNA. D genes are given only for firm matches. Size tells how often a clone was seen (once, few, many) or the class of an expanded clone, and some rows leave it out.

>TRBD1|TRBJ1-2|NA|TRBV2
CASSEIQGHGYTF
TGTGCCAGCAGTGAGATACAGGGGCACGGCTACACCTTC
>TRBD2|TRBJ2-7|NA|TRBV4-1
CASSQEQTGLAGSYEQYF
TGCGCCAGCAGCCAAGAACAAACGGGCCTAGCGGGGTCCTACGAGCAGTACTTC
>NA|TRBJ2-7|NA|TRBV11-1
CASSPRPGLHEQYF
TGTGCCAGCAGCCCCCGGCCGGGATTACACGAGCAGTACTTC
>TRBD2|TRBJ2-1|NA|TRBV6-5
CASTGGGANEQFF
TGTGCCAGCACGGGCGGGGGGGCAAATGAGCAGTTCTTC
>TRBD1|TRBJ2-1|NA|TRBV5-1
CASNRGTQEANEQFF
TGCGCCAGCAACAGGGGGACTCAGGAAGCCAATGAGCAGTTCTTC
>NA|TRBJ2-7|NA|TRBV13
CASSLGQGYEQYF
TGTGCCAGCAGCTTAGGACAGGGTTACGAGCAGTACTTC
>NA|TRBJ2-1|NA|TRBV11-1
CASSLDREYNEQFF
TGTGCCAGCAGCTTAGACCGGGAATACAATGAGCAGTTCTTC
>TRBD1|TRBJ1-2|once|TRBV5-1
CASSLGPQTGAVSANYGYTF
TGCGCCAGCAGCTTGGGCCCTCAGACAGGGGCGGTAAGCGCTAACTATGGCTACACCTTC
>TRBD1|TRBJ2-2|NA|TRBV27
CASSAGGVTGELFF
TGTGCCAGCAGCGCAGGGGGTGTGACCGGGGAGCTGTTTTTT
>NA|TRBJ2-3|NA|TRBV2
CASSDPGDTQYF
TGTGCCAGCAGTGACCCGGGAGATACGCAGTATTTT
>NA|TRBJ2-5|NA|TRBV13
CASSSRTLGETQYF
TGTGCCAGCAGTTCCAGGACACTGGGGGAGACCCAGTACTTC
>TRBD2|TRBJ2-1|once|TRBV27
CASKERGAYNEQFF
TGTGCCAGCAAAGAGCGGGGGGCTTACAATGAGCAGTTCTTC
>NA|TRBJ2-1|NA|TRBV19
CASGPRSSYNEQFF
TGTGCCAGTGGTCCTAGGAGCTCCTACAATGAGCAGTTCTTC
>NA|TRBJ2-5|NA|TRBV27
CASSKGGGPGETQYF
TGTGCCAGCAGCAAGGGGGGGGGACCCGGCGAGACCCAGTACTTC
>NA|TRBJ1-2|NA|TRBV6-1
CASSEFTGTQNNYGYTF
TGTGCCAGCAGTGAATTTACCGGGACACAAAATAACTATGGCTACACCTTC
>TRBD1|TRBJ1-1|NA|TRBV19
CASADRVNTEAFF
TGTGCCAGTGCGGACAGGGTGAACACTGAAGCTTTCTTT
>TRBD2|TRBJ2-3|NA|TRBV12-5
CASGSISGGAEDTQYF
TGTGCTAGTGGTTCCATTAGCGGGGGGGCCGAGGATACGCAGTATTTT
>NA|TRBJ2-7|NA|TRBV7-9
CASSQGPGRTYEQYF
TGTGCCAGCAGCCAAGGTCCCGGGAGAACCTACGAGCAGTACTTC
>TRBD1|TRBJ2-5|NA|TRBV9
CASSYRTGMGETQYF
TGTGCCAGCAGCTACCGGACAGGGATGGGAGAGACCCAGTACTTC
>NA|TRBJ1-2|NA|TRBV9
CASSSEGVGYTF
TGTGCCAGCAGCTCAGAGGGGGTTGGCTACACCTTC
>NA|TRBJ2-5|NA|TRBV11-2
CASSPTIPDRTWAQYF
TGTGCCAGCAGCCCAACCATTCCCGACAGGACATGGGCCCAGTACTTC
>TRBD1|TRBJ1-2|NA|TRBV4-2
CASSQPTDRDYYGYTF
TGTGCCAGCAGCCAACCCACGGACAGGGATTACTATGGCTACACCTTC
>TRBD1|TRBJ2-7|NA|TRBV27
CASSQGQVHEQYF
TGTGCCAGCAGCCAGGGACAGGTCCACGAGCAGTACTTC
>NA|TRBJ1-1|NA|TRBV2
CASSGLRGNTEAFF
TGTGCCAGCAGCGGACTACGGGGGAACACTGAAGCTTTCTTT
>TRBD1|TRBJ2-7|NA|TRBV29-1
CSVVQGREQYF
TGCAGCGTTGTACAGGGGCGGGAGCAGTACTTC
>NA|TRBJ1-3|NA|TRBV7-9
CASSFPQTSGNTIYF
TGTGCCAGCAGCTTCCCACAGACCTCTGGAAACACCATATATTTT
>TRBD2|TRBJ2-1|NA|TRBV14
CASSQAGLAGFF
TGTGCCAGCAGCCAAGCCGGACTAGCGGGGTTCTTC
>NA|TRBJ1-1|NA|TRBV19
CASQGAGTNTEAFF
TGTGCCAGCCAGGGAGCGGGGACAAACACTGAAGCTTTCTTT
>TRBD2|TRBJ2-4|NA|TRBV6-6
CASSSFSGGDVQYF
TGTGCCAGCAGTTCCTTTAGCGGGGGGGATGTTCAGTACTTC
>NA|TRBJ1-1|NA|TRBV23-1
CASSQPQWTENTEAFF
TGCGCCAGCAGTCAACCCCAGTGGACAGAAAACACTGAAGCTTTCTTT